These 27 T cell receptor beta chains originate from one sample sequenced in a study of blood T cell repertoires in COVID-19. Clones were read by immunoSEQ multiplex PCR, and TCRdb kept only the in-frame ones, dropping some. Here the sample spans 100,000 to 150,000 clones, 87% being singletons. Material: peripheral blood. These receptors originate from a woman aged 55-75 years with acute or convalescent COVID-19.

In regard to this clone: The limits of the CDR3 on the DNA are not certain, so only TCRdb's listed CDR3 is given. The chain employs TRBV11-2 and TRBJ2-7; the table's D call TRBD2 went unverified against the DNA. Inclusive of both ends, the CDR3 amounts to 13 amino acids. Germline CDR1 SGHAT, CDR2 FQNNGV. CDR3 loop: CASSLGVAGGTSV.

The gene calls are TRBV3-1 (or the pseudogene TRBV3-2) and TRBJ2-1; 9 bases are a match to TRBD2. Losses at the gene ends were 0 bases for V and 7 bases for J; bases not matched to a gene: 13. This CDR3 spans 18 amino acids. Germline V gene lookup returns CDR1 LGHDT and CDR2 YNNKEL (reference sequence). The CDR3: CASSQEGLAGPSRNEQFF. The CDR3 bases are TGTGCCAGCAGCCAAGAGGGTCTAGCGGGACCCTCTAGGAATGAGCAGTTCTTC.

V and J are TRBV28 and TRBJ1-4, with 10 bases fitting TRBD1. Germline-derived CDR1 and CDR2 are MDHEN and SYDVKM. Trimming removed 5 bases from V and 6 bases from J; junction bases left unmatched: 6. There are 15 residues in the CDR3. The CDR3 is CASSRRGQGYEKLFF. In nucleotides, the CDR3 is TGTGCCAGCAGTCGTAGGGGACAGGGGTATGAAAAACTGTTTTTT.

This rearrangement joins TRBV9 to TRBJ1-4, with a tentative D call TRBD1 (6 bases). The CDR3 runs 14 residues. From germline, CDR1 is SGDLS and CDR2 YYNGEE. Trimming shortened V by 4 bases and J by 6 bases, and 13 bases separated the two germline ends. The CDR3 sequence is CASSPPGGHEKLFF. As DNA, the CDR3 is TGTGCCAGCAGCCCCCCCGGGGGGCATGAAAAACTGTTTTTT.

The chain couples TRBV5-1 to TRBJ1-1, with D hard to call. This CDR3 comprises 14 residues. With 2 bases removed from V and 1 base from J, the gap between germline ends came to 9 bases. Germline CDR1 is SGHRS and CDR2 is YFSETQ. The CDR3 DNA follows: TGCGCCAGCAGCTTCAGCGTGAGGAACACTGAAGCTTTCTTT. This gives the protein CASSFSVRNTEAFF. Supplemented by reference TRBV5-1 and TRBJ1-1, the full variable domain reads KAGVTQTPRYLIKTRGQQVTLSCSPISGHRSVSWYQQTPGQGLQFLFEYFSETQRNKGNFPGRFSGRQFSNSRSEMNVSTLELGDSALYLCASSFSVRNTEAFFGQGTRLTVV.

The chain links TRBV5-4 to TRBJ2-1, with 12 bases matching TRBD2. The CDR3 is made up of 15 amino acids. V shed 0 bases, J shed 6 bases, and the junction held 1 base outside the gene matches. The germline gives CDR1 SGHNT, CDR2 YYREEE (reference sequence). CDR3 nucleotides: TGTGCCAGCAGCTTGGGACTAGCGGGAGTCAATGAGCAGTTCTTC. Translating it yields CASSLGLAGVNEQFF.

V usage is TRBV12-3 or TRBV12-4 and J usage is TRBJ1-1; D gene ambiguous. This CDR3 is built from 13 residues. V was cut by 3 bases and J by 7 bases, with 12 bases left in between. In nucleotides, the CDR3 is TGTGCCAGCAGTTTCCTCGGGGTGGGTGAAGCTTTCTTT. As protein: CASSFLGVGEAFF.

This clone came up once. This likely comes from a read error, as the CDR3 has no conserved phenylalanine or tryptophan at its end. Because the CDR3's place on the DNA is in doubt, the DNA is left out and the CDR3 is given as listed by TCRdb. V and J are TRBV6-5 and TRBJ1-1. The CDR3 adds up to 12 amino acids, both ends counted. From germline, CDR1 is MNHEY and CDR2 SVGAGI. The CDR3 sequence: CASRSLPGPVAI.

The chain carries TRBV28 and TRBJ1-5; D is unresolved. V was clipped by 6 bases and J by 11 bases, with 14 bases between them. The CDR3 contains 12 residues. The germline V gene has CDR1 MDHEN and CDR2 SYDVKM. This CDR3 is CASRGGPGSQHF. The CDR3 DNA follows: TGTGCCAGCAGGGGAGGCCCGGGGTCCCAGCATTTT.

CDR3: CASSQWTGGTEAFF. CDR3 sequence (DNA): TGTGCCAGCAGCCAATGGACAGGGGGCACTGAAGCTTTCTTT. This chain joins TRBV7-2 and TRBJ1-1, with 10 bases lining up with TRBD1. V lost 5 bases, J lost 4 bases, and 4 bases stayed unmatched. Germline loops: CDR1 SGHTA, CDR2 FQGNSA. The CDR3 has 14 amino acids.

The chain combines TRBV20-1 with TRBJ2-2; D is uncertain. CDR1 DFQATT and CDR2 SNEGSKA come from the germline V gene (reference sequence). V lost 3 bases and J 3 bases, leaving 11 bases between the germline ends. The CDR3 consists of 14 residues. DNA for the CDR3: TGCAGTGCTAGTGGCGCCCTCCACACCGGGGAGCTGTTTTTT. This codes for CSASGALHTGELFF.

V usage is TRBV5-1 and J usage is TRBJ2-2; 15 bases line up with TRBD2. Germline loops: CDR1 SGHRS, CDR2 YFSETQ. Trimming at V came to 5 bases and at J to 6 bases, leaving 2 bases not matched to a gene. The CDR3 contains 15 residues. CDR3 coding DNA: TGCGCCAGCAGGCGGACTAGCGGGAGGGCCGGGGAGCTGTTTTTT. It encodes CASRRTSGRAGELFF.

The chain links TRBV3-1 (or the pseudogene TRBV3-2) to TRBJ1-3; 9 bases are shared with TRBD1. V gave up 1 base and J gave up 5 bases; unmatched junction bases: 12. CDR1 is LGHDT, CDR2 YNNKEL, per germline (reference sequence). CDR3 length equals 18 residues. This CDR3 reads CASSQVIGTGTRRNTIYF. The CDR3, as DNA: TGTGCCAGCAGCCAAGTCATAGGGACAGGGACCAGGAGAAACACCATATATTTT.

Only a few counts were recorded for this clone. The chain links TRBV5-1 to TRBJ1-5, with D perhaps TRBD1 (6 bases). V lost 0 bases and J lost 2, with 6 bases in between. CDR3 length: 14 residues. CDR1 SGHRS and CDR2 YFSETQ come from the germline V gene. CDR3 nucleotides: TGCGCCAGCAGCTTGGGGACAGGCAATCAGCCCCAGCATTTT. Translated: CASSLGTGNQPQHF.

The chain carries TRBV5-4 and TRBJ1-4; 7 nucleotides match TRBD1. From germline, CDR1 is SGHNT and CDR2 YYREEE (reference sequence). The CDR3 runs to 13 residues. With 9 bases clipped from V and 6 bases from J, the junction kept 8 bases outside the gene matches. The DNA of the CDR3 is TGTGCCACTCAAGGGGGCGGTGATGAAAAACTGTTTTTT. Amino acids: CATQGGGDEKLFF.

This chain links TRBV2 with TRBJ2-1, with D possibly TRBD1 on 6 matching bases. The V end lost 6 bases, the J end lost 10 bases, and 13 bases lay between the germline ends. From germline, CDR1 is SNHLY and CDR2 FYNNEI. The CDR3 extends over 12 amino acids. In nucleotides, the CDR3 is TGTGCCAGCAGGTTACAGGGACGCGAGCAGTTCTTC. It yields the protein CASRLQGREQFF.

The chain uses TRBV10-3 and TRBJ2-1; no clear D gene. Per the germline V gene, CDR1 is ENHRY and CDR2 is SYGVKD. V lost 3 bases and J lost 7, with 4 bases in between. CDR3 length: 11 amino acids. CDR3 amino acids: CAISDFNEQFF. The CDR3 region has the DNA TGTGCCATCAGTGACTTTAATGAGCAGTTCTTC.

The chain couples TRBV19 to TRBJ1-2; TRBD1 matches at 7 bases. Germline assignment: CDR1 LNHDA and CDR2 SQIVND (reference sequence). The CDR3 spans 16 residues. J was trimmed by 0 bases and V by 0 bases; bases with no gene match: 4. The CDR3 reads CASSIEQGTANYGYTF. The CDR3 DNA sequence: TGTGCCAGTAGTATAGAGCAAGGGACAGCTAACTATGGCTACACCTTC.

This chain uses TRBV6-5 with TRBJ2-2; unclear D gene. The CDR3 consists of 13 residues. Germline V gene sequence: CDR1 MNHEY, CDR2 SVGAGI. V dropped 5 bases and J dropped 0 bases, with 4 bases sitting between them. CDR3 loop: CASSQTNTGELFF. Written as DNA, the CDR3 is TGTGCCAGCAGTCAGACGAACACCGGGGAGCTGTTTTTT.

The chain couples TRBV15 to TRBJ1-5; D remains ambiguous. The CDR3 covers 14 residues. Germline values: CDR1 LNHNV, CDR2 YYDKDF (reference sequence). Trimming removed 0 bases from V and 7 bases from J, with 10 bases in between. As DNA, the CDR3 is TGTGCCACCAGCAGAGATGGAGGGTTGCAGCCCCAGCATTTT. Its translation: CATSRDGGLQPQHF.

In this sample, this clone turned up a few times. The chain employs TRBV30 and TRBJ1-2; 7 bases agree with TRBD1. Germline V gene lookup returns CDR1 GTSNPN and CDR2 SVGIG (reference sequence). The CDR3 is made up of 11 amino acids. The V and J ends lost 3 bases and 7 bases, in that order; junction bases with no gene match: 2. The CDR3 nucleotides are TGTGCCTGGAGCGACAGGGTTGGCTACACCTTC. This gives the protein CAWSDRVGYTF.

This sequence joins TRBV12-3 or TRBV12-4 and TRBJ1-1, with TRBD1 as a possible D gene (6 bases). CDR3 length: 13 residues. The V end was cut by 6 bases, the J end by 5 bases, with 13 bases between. The DNA of the CDR3 is TGTGCCAGCAGCCTAACAGGGAAGACTGAAGCTTTCTTT. Amino acid sequence: CASSLTGKTEAFF.

The chain joins TRBV19 to TRBJ2-2; 7 bases are a match to TRBD2. V gave up 4 bases and J gave up 4 bases; unmatched junction bases: 6. The CDR3 runs to 15 residues. Germline assignment: CDR1 LNHDA and CDR2 SQIVND (reference sequence). This chain's CDR3 is CASSRLAVTTGELFF. CDR3 bases: TGTGCCAGTAGTAGGCTAGCGGTTACCACCGGGGAGCTGTTTTTT.

V gene TRBV28 combines with J gene TRBJ2-1; D is ambiguous. Germline V gene data show CDR1 as MDHEN and CDR2 as SYDVKM. V dropped 5 bases and J dropped 6 bases, with 14 bases sitting between them. This CDR3 is built from 14 residues. The CDR3 DNA sequence: TGTGCCAGCAGTACTCCCAGTCTAGGCAATGAGCAGTTCTTC. Its translation: CASSTPSLGNEQFF.

The chain carries TRBV19 and TRBJ2-6; 9 bases fit TRBD2. Germline V gene lookup returns CDR1 LNHDA and CDR2 SQIVND (reference sequence). The V gene end was trimmed by 8 bases and the J gene end by 3 bases; junction bases not matched to a gene: 8. CDR3 length equals 16 residues. The CDR3 DNA sequence: TGTGCCAGTCGGGCGGGGGGGTGGGTTGGGGCCAACGTCCTGACTTTC. It encodes CASRAGGWVGANVLTF.

J is TRBJ2-1 and V is TRBV9, with a possible D match to TRBD2 (6 bases). The CDR3 covers 15 residues. Germline CDR1 and CDR2: SGDLS and YYNGEE. Trimming shortened V by 0 bases and J by 3 bases, and 10 bases separated the two germline ends. CDR3 residues: CASSVDSGGYNEQFF. For the CDR3, the DNA is TGTGCCAGCAGCGTAGATAGCGGAGGCTACAATGAGCAGTTCTTC.

This clone occurred a few times. The V call is TRBV6-5, the J call TRBJ2-1; 13 nucleotides align to TRBD2. The V segment lost 5 bases and the J segment 4 bases; nucleotides outside the gene matches: 2. CDR1 MNHEY and CDR2 SVGAGI come from the germline V gene. The CDR3 sequence is 15 residues long. The CDR3: CASSRGLAGYNEQFF. CDR3 nucleotides: TGTGCCAGCAGTAGGGGACTAGCGGGATACAATGAGCAGTTCTTC.